These 13 T cell receptor beta chains were all obtained from the same sample, sequenced in a study of human T cells and chemical hapten exposure. Time point defined: pre-sensitization, week 0. Treatment reported: therapeutic diphenylcyclopropenone sensitization with weekly scalp DPC. TCRdb recomputed calls from the RACE reads with MiXCR, one row per CDR3 protein. The table has about 51,000 distinct CDR3 sequences, 9.4% seen once. The sequencing used whole blood, collected in connection with sensitization to the hapten diphenylcyclopropenone (DPC). These receptors originate from a woman in her 40s with alopecia areata. Some clones in this sample may be carry-over from other donors' samples.

The chain employs TRBV29-1 and TRBJ2-1, with 8 nucleotides matching TRBD2. Per germline, CDR1 SQVTM and CDR2 ANQGSEA. This CDR3 is 12 amino acids long. Trimming took 3 bases from V and 9 from J; bases not matched to a gene: 4. The CDR3 sequence: CSVEGTRTEQFF. CDR3 DNA: TGCAGCGTTGAGGGGACTAGGACTGAGCAGTTCTTC.

J is TRBJ2-7 and V is TRBV2; 9 nucleotides match TRBD1. This CDR3 spans 14 amino acids. Trimming removed 6 bases from V and 5 bases from J; junction bases left unmatched: 8. The V gene's germline CDR1 is SNHLY and CDR2 FYNNEI. This chain's CDR3 is CASRRGQGIDEQYF. CDR3 DNA: TGTGCCAGCAGGAGGGGACAGGGAATCGACGAGCAGTACTTC.

This clonotype was detected ten times or more. The chain employs TRBV20-1 and TRBJ2-7; 10 bases align to TRBD2. The CDR3 is 16 residues long. V was pared by 6 bases and J by 3 bases, with 14 bases of the junction left unmatched. The germline V gene encodes CDR1 DFQATT and CDR2 SNEGSKA (reference sequence). CDR3 coding DNA: TGCAGTGCCGCACGATTACTAGCGGGGTTCGGCTACGAGCAGTACTTC. The encoded protein is CSAARLLAGFGYEQYF.

The chain links TRBV20-1 to TRBJ2-5, with D tentatively TRBD1 (6 bases). The CDR3 has 12 residues. Germline V gene data show CDR1 as DFQATT and CDR2 as SNEGSKA (reference sequence). Trimming took off 3 bases at V and 5 bases at J, with 10 bases between the two ends. For the CDR3, the DNA is TGCAGTGCTAGGGGGGCCCGGGAGACCCAGTACTTC. It is translated as CSARGARETQYF.

This clonotype was seen only a few times. The V call is TRBV7-2, the J call TRBJ2-6, with D uncertain. Germline V gives CDR1 SGHTA, CDR2 FQGNSA. V lost 5 bases and J 0 bases, leaving 20 bases between the germline ends. The CDR3 loop spans 19 amino acids. The DNA for the CDR3 is TGTGCCAGCAGCCCGAAGGCCCGCCAGACGGCCTCTGGGGCCAACGTCCTGACTTTC. Its translation: CASSPKARQTASGANVLTF.

The table lists this clonotype with many counts. This chain links TRBV7-6 with TRBJ1-1, with D unresolved. CDR1 is SGHVS and CDR2 is FNYEAQ in the germline V gene. The length of the CDR3 is 13 residues. Trimming left V 2 bases short and J 3 bases short, with 7 bases between. Written as DNA, the CDR3 is TGTGCCAGCAGCTTAACCCGGGACACTGAAGCTTTCTTT. Its protein product is CASSLTRDTEAFF. Together with reference TRBV7-6 and TRBJ1-1, the CDR3 gives the full variable domain: GAGVSQSPRYKVTKRGQDVALRCDPISGHVSLYWYRQALGQGPEFLTYFNYEAQQDKSGLPNDRFSAERPEGSISTLTIQRTEQRDSAMYRCASSLTRDTEAFFGQGTRLTVV.

The J gene is TRBJ2-7, the V gene TRBV5-1; D perhaps matches TRBD1 (6 bases). CDR1 and CDR2 from the germline V gene are SGHRS and YFSETQ. The CDR3 runs to 14 residues. V was trimmed by 5 bases and J by 0 bases, leaving 12 bases between them. CDR3 region: CASSPRDISYEQYF. The CDR3 bases are TGCGCCAGCAGTCCCCGGGACATCTCCTACGAGCAGTACTTC.

This clonotype was recorded many times. The chain couples TRBV9 to TRBJ1-3; 9 nucleotides line up with TRBD1. Germline CDR1 and CDR2: SGDLS and YYNGEE. Trimming removed 0 bases from V and 4 bases from J; junction bases left unmatched: 14. The CDR3 loop spans 19 amino acids. The CDR3 protein is CASSVADYPGTGYGNTIYF. The CDR3 DNA is TGTGCCAGCAGCGTAGCGGACTATCCCGGGACAGGGTACGGAAACACCATATATTTT.

This clonotype was seen ten or more times. The chain recombines TRBV5-1 with TRBJ1-6; a possible D gene is TRBD1 (5 bases). The germline V gene has CDR1 SGHRS and CDR2 YFSETQ. The CDR3 has 13 amino acids. Trimming removed 7 bases from V and 7 bases from J, with 12 bases in between. CDR3 protein: CASADSVNSPLHF. CDR3 nucleotide sequence: TGCGCCAGCGCTGACAGTGTGAATTCACCCCTCCACTTT.

This clonotype was seen a few times. The chain has TRBV6-1 and TRBJ1-6, with TRBD1 matching 7 bases. The germline V gene has CDR1 MNHNS and CDR2 SASEGT. J gave up 9 bases and V 1 base, and 9 bases lay outside the gene matches. This CDR3 contains 16 residues. The CDR3 nucleotides are TGTGCCAGCAGTGAAGTATCGGGACAGCACATTTCACCCCTCCACTTT. This gives the protein CASSEVSGQHISPLHF.

This clonotype was observed a handful of times. The chain has TRBV15 and TRBJ1-1; D is unclear. The V end lost 0 bases, the J end lost 5 bases, and 10 bases lay between the germline ends. This CDR3 is 14 amino acids long. Germline CDR1 and CDR2: LNHNV and YYDKDF (reference sequence). DNA of the CDR3: TGTGCCACCAGCAGAGATCTAGAGGTTACTGAAGCTTTCTTT. Its protein is CATSRDLEVTEAFF.

This clonotype was seen repeatedly, ten times or more. The J gene is TRBJ2-7, the V gene TRBV5-1; 7 nucleotides align to TRBD1. V lost 2 bases, J lost 4 bases, and 12 bases stayed unmatched. Germline V gene data show CDR1 as SGHRS and CDR2 as YFSETQ. The CDR3 consists of 16 residues. The CDR3 region is CASSLSGIGTDYEQYF. The CDR3 coding sequence is TGCGCCAGCAGCTTATCTGGCATTGGGACAGATTACGAGCAGTACTTC.

The sample holds many counts of this clonotype. The rearrangement joins TRBV12-3 or TRBV12-4 to TRBJ2-7; tentative D call: TRBD2 (5 bases). This CDR3 has 14 amino acids. The ends were cut back, 6 bases at V and 5 bases at J, with 17 bases in the middle. The CDR3 region is CASSLMDPGNEQYF. CDR3 DNA: TGTGCCAGCAGCTTAATGGACCCGGGAAACGAGCAGTACTTC.